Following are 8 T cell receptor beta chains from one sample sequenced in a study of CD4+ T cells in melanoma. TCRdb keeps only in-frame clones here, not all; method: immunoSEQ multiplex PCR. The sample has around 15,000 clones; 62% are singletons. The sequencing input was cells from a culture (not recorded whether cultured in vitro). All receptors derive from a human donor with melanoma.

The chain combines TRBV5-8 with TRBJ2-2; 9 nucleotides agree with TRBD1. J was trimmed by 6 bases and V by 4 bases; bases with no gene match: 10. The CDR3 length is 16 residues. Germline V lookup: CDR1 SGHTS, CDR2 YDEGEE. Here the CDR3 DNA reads TGTGCCAGCAGCATAGGACAGGGGATCAAGGCCGGGGAGCTGTTTTTT. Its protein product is CASSIGQGIKAGELFF.

The CDR3 bases are TGTGCCAGCAGCTTTGCGGGGAACACCGGGGAGCTGTTTTTT. The encoded protein is CASSFAGNTGELFF. The chain joins TRBV7-2 to TRBJ2-2, with D maybe TRBD2 (5 bases). The V end was cut by 3 bases, the J end by 1 base, with 6 bases between. The CDR3 is made up of 14 amino acids. Germline loops: CDR1 SGHTA, CDR2 FQGNSA.

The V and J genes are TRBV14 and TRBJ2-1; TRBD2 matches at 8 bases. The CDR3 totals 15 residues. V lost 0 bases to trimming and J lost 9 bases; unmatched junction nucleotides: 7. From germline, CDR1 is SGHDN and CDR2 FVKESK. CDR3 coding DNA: TGTGCCAGCAGCCAAGATGGGACTAGTTTCCGTGAGCAGTTCTTC. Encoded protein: CASSQDGTSFREQFF.

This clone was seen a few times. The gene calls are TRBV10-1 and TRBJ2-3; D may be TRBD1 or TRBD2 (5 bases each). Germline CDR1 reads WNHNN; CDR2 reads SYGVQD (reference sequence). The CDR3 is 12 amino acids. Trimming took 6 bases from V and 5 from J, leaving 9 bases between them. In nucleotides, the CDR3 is TGCGCCAGCAGCCCGGGGCGAGATACGCAGTATTTT. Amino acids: CASSPGRDTQYF.

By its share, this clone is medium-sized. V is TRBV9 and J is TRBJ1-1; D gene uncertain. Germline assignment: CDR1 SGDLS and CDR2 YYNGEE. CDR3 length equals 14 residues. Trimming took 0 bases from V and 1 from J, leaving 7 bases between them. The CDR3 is CASSVDTRNTEAFF. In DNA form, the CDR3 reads TGTGCCAGCAGCGTAGACACCCGGAACACTGAAGCTTTCTTT.

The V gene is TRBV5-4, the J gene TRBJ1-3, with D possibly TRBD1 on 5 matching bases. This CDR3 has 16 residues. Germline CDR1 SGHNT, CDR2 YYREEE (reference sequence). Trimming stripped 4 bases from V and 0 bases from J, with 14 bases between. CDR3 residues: CASSDQGWLSGNTIYF. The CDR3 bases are TGTGCCAGCAGCGATCAGGGTTGGCTCTCTGGAAACACCATATATTTT.

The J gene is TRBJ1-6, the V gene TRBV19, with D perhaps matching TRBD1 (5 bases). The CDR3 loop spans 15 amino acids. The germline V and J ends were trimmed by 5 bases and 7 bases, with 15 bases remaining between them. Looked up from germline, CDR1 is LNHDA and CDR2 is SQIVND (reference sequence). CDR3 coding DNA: TGTGCCAGTAGTCCTCCGGGGACGGGGAATTCACCCCTCCACTTT. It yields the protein CASSPPGTGNSPLHF.

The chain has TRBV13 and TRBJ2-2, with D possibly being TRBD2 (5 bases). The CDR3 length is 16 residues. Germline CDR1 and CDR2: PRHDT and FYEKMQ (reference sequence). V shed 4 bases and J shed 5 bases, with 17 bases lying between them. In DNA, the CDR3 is TGTGCCAGCAGCTGGGCCCGGCGGACTGCGACCGGGGAGCTGTTTTTT. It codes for CASSWARRTATGELFF.